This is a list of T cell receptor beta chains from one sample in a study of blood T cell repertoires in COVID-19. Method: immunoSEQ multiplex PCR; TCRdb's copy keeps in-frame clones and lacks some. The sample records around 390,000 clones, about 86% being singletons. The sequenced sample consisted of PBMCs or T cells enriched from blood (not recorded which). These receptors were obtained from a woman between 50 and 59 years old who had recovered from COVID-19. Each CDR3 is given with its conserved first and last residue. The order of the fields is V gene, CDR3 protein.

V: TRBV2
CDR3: CASSDYSQNSYEQYF

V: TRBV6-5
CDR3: CASSYSGRDRAGGYTF

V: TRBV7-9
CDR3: CASSLPDSPYNEQFF

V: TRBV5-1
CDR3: CASSWGSGSVSTDTQYF

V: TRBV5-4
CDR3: CASSPGGGRPGTDTQYF

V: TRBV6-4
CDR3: CASSEGAGGPQETQYF

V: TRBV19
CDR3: CASSRSRQDLSPDIGEKLFF

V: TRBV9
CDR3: CASSVGTGVAEAFF

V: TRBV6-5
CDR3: CASRGLAAATDTQYF

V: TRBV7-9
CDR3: CASSSGQGGSSPYEQYF

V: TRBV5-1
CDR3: CASSRGTSGGPAKNNEQFF

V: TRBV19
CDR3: CASSRGGVRGNEQFF

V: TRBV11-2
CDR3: CASSLGSYEQYF

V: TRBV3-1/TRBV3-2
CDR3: CASSQEPSGGSGANVLTF

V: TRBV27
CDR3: CASSSPSGKPYNEQFF

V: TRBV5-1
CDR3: CASSFSGQGGTEAFF

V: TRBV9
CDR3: CASSPTPTAGTEAFF

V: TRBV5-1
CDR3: CASSFGPGQGHEQYF

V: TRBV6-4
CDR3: CASSDDSSWVVGGYTF

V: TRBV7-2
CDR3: CASSLATGQKLFF

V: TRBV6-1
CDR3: CASSEWTGGETEAFF

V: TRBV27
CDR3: CASSQRTSGGIYTDTQYF

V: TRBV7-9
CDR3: CASSSRRNTEAFF

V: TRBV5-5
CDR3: CASSLEGGQPQHF

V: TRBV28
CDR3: CASRIRGRNTEAFF

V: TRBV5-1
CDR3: CASSFGQTNTGELFF

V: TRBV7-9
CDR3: CASSPLGEGWNQPQHF

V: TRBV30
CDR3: CAWTGQGSEQYF

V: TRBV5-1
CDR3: CASRSTGSYNEQFF

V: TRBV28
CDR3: CASSPGVFYTEAFF